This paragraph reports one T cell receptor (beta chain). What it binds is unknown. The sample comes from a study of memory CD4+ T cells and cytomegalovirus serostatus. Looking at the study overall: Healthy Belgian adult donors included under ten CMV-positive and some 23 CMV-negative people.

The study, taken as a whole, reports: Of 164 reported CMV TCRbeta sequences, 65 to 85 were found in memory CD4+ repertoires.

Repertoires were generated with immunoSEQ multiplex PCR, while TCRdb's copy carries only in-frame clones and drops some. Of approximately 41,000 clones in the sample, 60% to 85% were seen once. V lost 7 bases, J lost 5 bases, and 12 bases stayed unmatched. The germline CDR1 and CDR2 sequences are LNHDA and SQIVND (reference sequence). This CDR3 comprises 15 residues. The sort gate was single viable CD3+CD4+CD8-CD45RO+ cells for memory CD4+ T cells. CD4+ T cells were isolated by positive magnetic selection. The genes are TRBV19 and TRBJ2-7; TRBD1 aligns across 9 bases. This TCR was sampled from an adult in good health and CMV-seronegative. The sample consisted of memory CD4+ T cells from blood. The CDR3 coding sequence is TGTGCCAGTAACAGGGGCCTGGGACAGGGAAACGAGCAGTACTTC. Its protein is CASNRGLGQGNEQYF.